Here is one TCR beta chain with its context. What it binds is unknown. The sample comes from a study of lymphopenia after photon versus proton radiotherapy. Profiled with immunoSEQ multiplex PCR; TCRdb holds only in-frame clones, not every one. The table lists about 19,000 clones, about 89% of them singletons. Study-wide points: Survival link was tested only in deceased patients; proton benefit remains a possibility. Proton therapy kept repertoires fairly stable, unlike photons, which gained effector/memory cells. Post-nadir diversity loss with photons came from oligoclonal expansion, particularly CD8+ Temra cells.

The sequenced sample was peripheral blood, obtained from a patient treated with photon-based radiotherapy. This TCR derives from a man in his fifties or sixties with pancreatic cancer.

The CDR3: CASSVLGSENNSPLHF. CDR3 sequence (DNA): TGTGCCAGCAGTGTACTCGGCAGCGAGAATAATTCACCCCTCCACTTT. The chain combines TRBV2 with TRBJ1-6; D call uncertain. This CDR3 has 16 amino acids. Trimming stripped 4 bases from V and 5 bases from J, with 15 bases between. Germline CDR1 reads SNHLY; CDR2 reads FYNNEI.